This TCR beta chain was found in a study of T cell clonotyping in hematopoietic cell transplantation. Broader study findings: Recipient TCR diversity dropped after transplant; expanded clonotypes rose from day 30 to 180. Without cell sorting, CD4 versus CD8 contributions remain unresolved.

The protocol was immunoSEQ multiplex PCR, while the TCRdb copy is restricted to in-frame clones and leaves out a portion. The sample has approximately 70,000 clones, approximately 94% seen once. Trimming left V 6 bases short and J 0 bases short, with 9 bases between. This CDR3 comprises 14 residues. CDR1 is MNHEY, CDR2 SVGAGI, per germline. As for this clone: Its antigen is not known.

The clonotype comes from a man aged 50 or older in good health. Some clones in this sample may be carry-over from other donors' samples. The rearrangement uses TRBV6-5 and TRBJ1-3; maybe TRBD1 (6 bases). Sequencing input: peripheral blood mononuclear cells. CDR3 sequence (DNA): TGTGCCAGCAGGGGACACCGCTCTGGAAACACCATATATTTT. The encoded protein is CASRGHRSGNTIYF.